These 18 T cell receptor beta chains were all obtained from the same sample, sequenced in a study of blood T cell repertoires in COVID-19. Sequenced by immunoSEQ multiplex PCR; TCRdb stores in-frame clones only, minus some. The sample yields around 250,000 clones, 86% seen once. The material sequenced was peripheral blood. Receptors originate from a man aged 35 to 55 with active or convalescent COVID-19.

V and J are TRBV30 and TRBJ2-5, with D tentatively TRBD2 (5 bases). Germline V gene data show CDR1 as GTSNPN and CDR2 as SVGIG (reference sequence). The CDR3 runs to 15 residues. Trimming left V 0 bases short and J 0 bases short, with 11 bases between. This CDR3 reads CAWSVLVRDQETQYF. The CDR3 DNA sequence: TGTGCCTGGAGTGTACTAGTCCGGGACCAAGAGACCCAGTACTTC.

V usage is TRBV27 and J usage is TRBJ1-5, with 9 bases identical to TRBD1. The CDR3 loop spans 15 amino acids. Looked up from germline, CDR1 is MNHEY and CDR2 is SMNVEV (reference sequence). Trimming cost V 4 bases and J 6 bases; bases outside gene matches: 7. CDR3 nucleotides: TGTGCCAGCAGTTGGGACAGGGCTGGCGGTCAGCCCCAGCATTTT. As protein: CASSWDRAGGQPQHF.

V gene TRBV11-3 combines with J gene TRBJ2-3; maybe TRBD2 (6 bases). Between the trimmed V and J ends, which lost 0 bases and 0 bases, there was a span of 19 bases. This CDR3 is 19 amino acids long. Germline-derived CDR1 and CDR2 are SGHNT and YENEEA. For the CDR3, the DNA is TGTGCCAGCAGCTTAGACCTGGGGAGGCGGGCCTCTAGCACAGATACGCAGTATTTT. Its protein is CASSLDLGRRASSTDTQYF.

The chain links TRBV7-8 to TRBJ1-5; D perhaps matches TRBD1 (5 bases). Trimming removed 3 bases at V and 5 bases at J, with 23 bases between. CDR1 is SGHVS and CDR2 is FQNEAQ in the germline V gene. This CDR3 region has 18 residues. The CDR3 is CASSLGGSGGAHDQPQHF. CDR3 nucleotides: TGTGCCAGCAGCTTGGGTGGGTCTGGAGGGGCTCATGATCAGCCCCAGCATTTT.

The chain is built from TRBV29-1 and TRBJ2-3; 12 bases align to TRBD2. Trimming removed 4 bases from V and 8 bases from J; junction bases left unmatched: 13. Per germline, CDR1 SQVTM and CDR2 ANQGSEA. This CDR3 is 16 amino acids long. CDR3 region: CSVGRTRTSGMSTQYF. CDR3 nucleotide sequence: TGCAGCGTTGGGAGGACCCGGACTAGCGGGATGTCTACGCAGTATTTT.

The table lists this clone with a few counts. The chain links TRBV7-9 to TRBJ2-7; D is perhaps TRBD2 (7 bases). Germline V gives CDR1 SEHNR, CDR2 FQNEAQ (reference sequence). The CDR3 covers 14 residues. The V gene lost 5 bases and the J gene lost 6 bases, with 17 bases spanning the gap. For the CDR3, the DNA is TGTGCCAGCAGCCCTAGGGGGGGGCGGCTCGAGCAGTACTTC. Its translation: CASSPRGGRLEQYF.

V gene TRBV30 combines with J gene TRBJ1-1, with TRBD1 as a possible D gene (5 bases). Trimming removed 4 bases at V and 10 bases at J, with 16 bases between. CDR1 and CDR2 (germline): GTSNPN, SVGIG (reference sequence). The CDR3 is 12 amino acids. The chain's CDR3 is CAWNSDGGVAFF. The CDR3 nucleotides are TGTGCCTGGAATTCCGACGGAGGGGTAGCTTTCTTT.

The gene calls are TRBV18 and TRBJ2-1; tentatively, D is TRBD2 (6 bases). In germline, CDR1 is KGHSH, CDR2 LQKENI. With 0 bases removed from V and 9 bases from J, the gap between germline ends came to 9 bases. The CDR3 is 13 residues long. CDR3 nucleotide sequence: TGTGCCAGCTCACCACCGGGACTTCCTGAGCAGTTCTTC. Amino acid sequence: CASSPPGLPEQFF.

J is TRBJ2-7 and V is TRBV5-1, with 9 bases identical to TRBD1. V gave up 2 bases and J gave up 1 base; unmatched junction bases: 4. The CDR3 covers 15 residues. Germline V gene lookup returns CDR1 SGHRS and CDR2 YFSETQ. The CDR3 region is CASSLRQGGSYEQYF. Here the CDR3 DNA reads TGCGCCAGCAGCTTAAGACAGGGGGGTTCCTACGAGCAGTACTTC.

The count of this clone is one. This chain links TRBV27 with TRBJ2-1, with TRBD1 matching over 10 bases. Per the germline V gene, CDR1 is MNHEY and CDR2 is SMNVEV (reference sequence). The J segment lost 7 bases and the V segment lost 2 bases, leaving 5 bases of the junction unmatched. The CDR3 loop spans 15 amino acids. CDR3 bases: TGTGCCAGCAGTTTACCCGGGACAGGGGAGAATGAGCAGTTCTTC. Translating gives CASSLPGTGENEQFF.

This chain connects TRBV5-4 to TRBJ2-3; TRBD1 matches at 10 bases. This CDR3 has 16 amino acids. Per germline, CDR1 SGHNT and CDR2 YYREEE (reference sequence). J was trimmed by 6 bases and V by 3 bases; bases with no gene match: 10. CDR3 protein: CASSSFDRGRSDTQYF. DNA for the CDR3: TGTGCCAGCAGCTCGTTCGACAGGGGGCGCTCGGATACGCAGTATTTT.

The J gene is TRBJ1-4, the V gene TRBV6-1; D perhaps matches TRBD1 (5 bases). CDR3 size: 19 residues. CDR1 is MNHNS and CDR2 is SASEGT in the germline V gene. The V end lost 3 bases, the J end lost 8 bases, and 28 bases lay between the germline ends. DNA for the CDR3: TGTGCCAGCAGTGAGAAGAAGCCCACATCGGGGGGAAAAGAGGAAAAACTGTTTTTT. This encodes CASSEKKPTSGGKEEKLFF.

The chain uses TRBV11-3 and TRBJ2-7; 9 bases agree with TRBD2. Germline values: CDR1 SGHNT, CDR2 YENEEA. The CDR3 loop spans 16 amino acids. The junction had 12 bases not matched to a gene; V was cut back by 5 bases and J by 4 bases. The CDR3 bases are TGTGCCAGCAGCCTCACCGGCGGCGGGGGGGAATACGAGCAGTACTTC. Amino acids: CASSLTGGGGEYEQYF.

The V call is TRBV2, the J call TRBJ2-5; maybe TRBD1 (6 bases). The CDR3 loop spans 15 amino acids. Germline CDR1 reads SNHLY; CDR2 reads FYNNEI. The V gene lost 3 bases and the J gene lost 2 bases, with 13 bases spanning the gap. Here the CDR3 reads CASSENRVGQETQYF. CDR3 DNA sequence: TGTGCCAGCAGTGAGAACAGGGTAGGACAAGAGACCCAGTACTTC.

The genes are TRBV6-1 and TRBJ1-6; the match to TRBD1 covers 7 bases. V lost 2 bases and J lost 15; bases outside the gene matches: 7. The CDR3 covers 13 residues. CDR1 and CDR2 from the germline V gene are MNHNS and SASEGT. The CDR3 coding sequence is TGTGCCAGCAGTGAAAGACAGGGAGGTCTCCTCCACTTT. Its translation is CASSERQGGLLHF.

The genes are TRBV11-1 and TRBJ1-2; 12 nucleotides align to TRBD1. CDR1 is SGHAT, CDR2 FQDESV, per germline (reference sequence). Trimming removed 5 bases from V and 3 bases from J; junction bases left unmatched: 4. The CDR3 is made up of 15 amino acids. CDR3 sequence reads: CASSPGTGGDYGYTF. The CDR3 DNA follows: TGTGCCAGCAGCCCCGGGACAGGGGGCGACTATGGCTACACCTTC.

J is TRBJ1-1 and V is TRBV5-1, with D uncertain. This CDR3 has 13 residues. Germline-derived CDR1 and CDR2 are SGHRS and YFSETQ. V shed 1 base and J shed 8 bases, with 12 bases lying between them. The CDR3 sequence is CASSLPTATEAFF. CDR3 DNA sequence: TGCGCCAGCAGCTTGCCTACAGCCACCGAAGCTTTCTTT.

The rearrangement joins TRBV7-3 to TRBJ1-2; TRBD1 might be the D (6 bases). The CDR3 spans 14 residues. V shed 5 bases and J shed 5 bases, with 15 bases lying between them. Germline lookup yields CDR1 SGHTA and CDR2 FQGTGA. The CDR3 coding sequence is TGTGCCAGCAGCCCTATAGGGGGAACTTATGGCTACACCTTC. It encodes CASSPIGGTYGYTF. The full variable domain, completed using reference TRBV7-3 and TRBJ1-2, is GAGVSQTPSNKVTEKGKYVELRCDPISGHTALYWYRQSLGQGPEFLIYFQGTGAADDSGLPNDRFFAVRPEGSVSTLKIQRTERGDSAVYLCASSPIGGTYGYTFGSGTRLTVV.